The 15 T cell receptor beta chains presented below share a single source sample, sequenced in a study of T cells after posttransplantation cyclophosphamide. TCRdb's table, derived via immunoSEQ multiplex PCR, lists solely in-frame clones and lacks some. The data contain about 5,900 clones, about 79% of them seen just once; the ten biggest clones take up 2.5% to 4%. Cyclophosphamide on days +3 and +4 followed busulfan-fludarabine conditioning and a marrow graft. The material was CD4+ T cells sorted from blood, obtained 350 to 380 days after allogeneic stem cell transplant with posttransplant cyclophosphamide. These receptors all stem from a male patient aged 50 to 59 who received an allogeneic stem cell transplant from a related donor and was CMV-positive. Part of the T cell pool may stem from the graft donor.

This chain joins TRBV29-1 and TRBJ2-3, with TRBD1 matching over 7 bases. The CDR3 is 13 residues long. The V and J ends lost 4 bases and 2 bases, in that order; junction bases with no gene match: 3. Per the germline V gene, CDR1 is SQVTM and CDR2 is ANQGSEA. CDR3 sequence (DNA): TGCAGCGTTGTGGGACAGTTCACAGATACGCAGTATTTT. Its translation: CSVVGQFTDTQYF.

The chain carries TRBV7-2 and TRBJ1-1; no clear D. The length of the CDR3 is 14 residues. Germline lookup yields CDR1 SGHTA and CDR2 FQGNSA. The germline V and J ends were trimmed by 5 bases and 2 bases, with 12 bases remaining between them. CDR3 sequence reads: CASSPAGYNTEAFF. The DNA for the CDR3 is TGTGCCAGCAGCCCCGCGGGTTATAACACTGAAGCTTTCTTT.

In the case of this clone: Its ends do not fully match the called genes, so a read error is possible. V is TRBV5-6 and J is TRBJ1-3; perhaps TRBD1 as D (5 bases). The CDR3 length is 11 residues. Germline CDR1 and CDR2: SGHDT and YYEEEE. In DNA, the CDR3 is TGTGCCAGCAGCCAGCAGGGCAGTAAAGCTTTT. Translated, it gives CASSQQGSKAF.

The chain links TRBV10-1 to TRBJ2-3, with D possibly being TRBD1 (6 bases). The V gene lost 3 bases and the J gene lost 0 bases, with 13 bases spanning the gap. Germline CDR1 reads WNHNN; CDR2 reads SYGVQD (reference sequence). The CDR3 extends over 16 amino acids. In nucleotides, the CDR3 is TGCGCCAGCAGTGATCTCGGACAGCGAAGCACAGATACGCAGTATTTT. It encodes CASSDLGQRSTDTQYF.

The genes are TRBV6-5 and TRBJ1-4; D possibly corresponds to TRBD1 (5 bases). Looked up from germline, CDR1 is MNHEY and CDR2 is SVGAGI. This CDR3 spans 15 amino acids. Trimming pared 5 bases from V and 2 bases from J, leaving 12 bases between. This chain's CDR3 is CASSQGGGTNEKLFF. For the CDR3, the DNA is TGTGCCAGCAGTCAGGGTGGTGGGACTAATGAAAAACTGTTTTTT.

V gene TRBV2 combines with J gene TRBJ2-7; TRBD1 agrees at 8 bases. The J segment lost 4 bases and the V segment lost 6 bases, leaving 8 bases of the junction unmatched. This CDR3 spans 14 amino acids. Germline values: CDR1 SNHLY, CDR2 FYNNEI. This CDR3 reads CASRPDRARYEQYF. CDR3 nucleotide sequence: TGTGCCAGCAGGCCGGACAGGGCCCGTTACGAGCAGTACTTC.

This chain joins TRBV2 and TRBJ1-2; 7 nucleotides match TRBD1. This CDR3 is built from 14 residues. Germline V gives CDR1 SNHLY, CDR2 FYNNEI. The trim removed 7 bases at V and 0 bases at J, leaving 5 bases unmatched. For the CDR3, the DNA is TGTGCCAGCAATCAACAGGGGACTAACTATGGCTACACCTTC. Its translation: CASNQQGTNYGYTF. Using reference TRBV2 and TRBJ1-2 for the parts outside the CDR3, the full variable domain is EPEVTQTPSHQVTQMGQEVILRCVPISNHLYFYWYRQILGQKVEFLVSFYNNEISEKSEIFDDQFSVERPDGSNFTLKIRSTKLEDSAMYFCASNQQGTNYGYTFGSGTRLTVV.

The chain is built from TRBV5-4 and TRBJ1-1; unclear D gene. The CDR3 contains 14 residues. V lost 0 bases, J lost 4 bases, and 10 bases lay in between. CDR1 SGHNT and CDR2 YYREEE come from the germline V gene (reference sequence). CDR3 coding DNA: TGTGCCAGCAGCTTGGATGGGGAGGGCACTGAAGCTTTCTTT. As protein: CASSLDGEGTEAFF.

The V and J genes are TRBV15 and TRBJ1-2; D call uncertain. Germline loops: CDR1 LNHNV, CDR2 YYDKDF (reference sequence). V was pared by 1 base and J by 7 bases, with 7 bases between. The CDR3 has 12 amino acids. The CDR3 sequence is CATSRVGTGYTF. CDR3 in DNA: TGTGCCACCAGCAGAGTTGGCACTGGCTACACCTTC.

J is TRBJ1-2 and V is TRBV14; 9 bases line up with TRBD1. With 3 bases clipped from V and 7 bases from J, the junction kept 12 bases outside the gene matches. Germline CDR1 SGHDN, CDR2 FVKESK. The CDR3 runs 16 residues. The CDR3 region is CASSHHLAPGQGGYTF. In nucleotides, the CDR3 is TGTGCCAGCAGCCATCATCTCGCACCGGGACAGGGTGGCTACACCTTC.

The V gene is TRBV10-3, the J gene TRBJ2-7; TRBD2 matches at 8 bases. The CDR3 length is 19 residues. Unmatched junction bases numbered 13, after V lost 0 bases and J lost 0 bases. CDR1 is ENHRY, CDR2 SYGVKD, per germline. The CDR3 sequence: CAISESSGASGYSSYEQYF. The CDR3 coding sequence is TGTGCCATCAGTGAGTCATCTGGGGCTAGCGGGTATAGCTCCTACGAGCAGTACTTC.

CDR3 coding DNA: TGTGCCAGCAGTCCCTCCGGGACAGTCTACGAGCAGTACTTC. Its protein product is CASSPSGTVYEQYF. J is TRBJ2-7 and V is TRBV27, with 7 positions matching TRBD1. Germline trimming cut 5 bases from V and 3 bases from J; bases unmatched to any gene: 7. From germline, CDR1 is MNHEY and CDR2 SMNVEV (reference sequence). CDR3 length: 14 residues.

This clone was seen more than once but under ten times. The J gene is TRBJ2-7, the V gene TRBV19; 7 bases are a match to TRBD2. Germline V gene data show CDR1 as LNHDA and CDR2 as SQIVND (reference sequence). J was trimmed by 2 bases and V by 4 bases; bases with no gene match: 2. The CDR3 sequence is 13 residues long. CDR3 sequence reads: CASSKGLAYEQYF. The CDR3 DNA follows: TGTGCCAGTAGTAAAGGACTAGCCTACGAGCAGTACTTC.

This clone has only one observation. The chain couples TRBV10-3 to TRBJ2-5; 13 bases are shared with TRBD2. Per germline, CDR1 ENHRY and CDR2 SYGVKD. The CDR3 totals 16 residues. The V segment lost 4 bases and the J segment 0 bases; nucleotides outside the gene matches: 2. The CDR3 DNA follows: TGTGCCATCAGTGGGGGGACTAGCGGGAACCAAGAGACCCAGTACTTC. It translates to CAISGGTSGNQETQYF.

The gene calls are TRBV29-1 and TRBJ1-4; D gene ambiguous. CDR1 SQVTM and CDR2 ANQGSEA come from the germline V gene. Trimming stripped 4 bases from V and 1 base from J, with 4 bases between. The CDR3 contains 12 residues. The CDR3 nucleotides read TGCAGCGTTGCTTTAACTAATGAAAAACTGTTTTTT. This translates into CSVALTNEKLFF.